The 23 T cell receptor beta chains below all came from one sample that was sequenced in a study of shared clonotypes between healthy human individuals. Repertoires were generated with immunoSEQ multiplex PCR, while TCRdb's copy carries only in-frame clones and drops some. Found here are approximately 240,000 clones, just over 65% of them singletons; the top ten hold around 10%. The sequenced sample consisted of memory CD4+ T cells sorted from blood. Subset defined: CD45RA-negative fraction. The receptors come from a man younger than 45 in good health.

The J gene is TRBJ1-5, the V gene TRBV12-5; unclear D gene. The CDR3 totals 13 residues. The V end was cut by 3 bases, the J end by 2 bases, with 5 bases between. Germline lookup yields CDR1 LGHNT and CDR2 FRNRAP. The chain's CDR3 is CASGFRGNQPQHF. The CDR3 bases are TGTGCTAGTGGTTTTCGAGGCAATCAGCCCCAGCATTTT.

The V and J genes are TRBV5-4 and TRBJ1-4; tentatively, D is TRBD1 (6 bases). Trimming cost V 4 bases and J 4 bases, with 14 bases left between them. The CDR3 is 15 amino acids. Germline-derived CDR1 and CDR2 are SGHNT and YYREEE (reference sequence). The CDR3 loop is CASSRRDIDNEKLFF. The DNA of the CDR3 is TGTGCCAGCAGCCGCCGGGACATAGATAATGAAAAACTGTTTTTT. The complete variable domain, with remaining parts taken from reference TRBV5-4 and TRBJ1-4, reads ETGVTQSPTHLIKTRGQQVTLRCSSQSGHNTVSWYQQALGQGPQFIFQYYREEENGRGNFPPRFSGLQFPNYSSELNVNALELDDSALYLCASSRRDIDNEKLFFGSGTQLSVL.

The V and J genes are TRBV28 and TRBJ1-5; 9 nucleotides line up with TRBD1. In germline, CDR1 is MDHEN, CDR2 SYDVKM. The CDR3 is 16 amino acids. V shed 4 bases, J shed 4 bases, and the junction held 8 bases outside the gene matches. CDR3 bases: TGTGCCAGCAGTTCAGATACAGGGGGCCTAAATCAGCCCCAGCATTTT. Its protein product is CASSSDTGGLNQPQHF.

This clone was recorded only once. This sequence joins TRBV29-1 and TRBJ2-5; the match to TRBD2 covers 7 bases. With V trimmed by 4 bases and J by 0 bases, 2 bases remained unmatched. This CDR3 region has 13 residues. Germline CDR1 reads SQVTM; CDR2 reads ANQGSEA. This CDR3 is CSVGAGNQETQYF. In nucleotides, the CDR3 is TGCAGCGTTGGAGCGGGAAACCAAGAGACCCAGTACTTC.

The chain is built from TRBV27 and TRBJ2-2; TRBD1 might be the D (5 bases). Germline values: CDR1 MNHEY, CDR2 SMNVEV (reference sequence). Between the trimmed V and J ends, which lost 6 bases and 4 bases, there was a span of 18 bases. The CDR3 consists of 16 residues. CDR3 bases: TGTGCCAGCAGCAAAGGGCAGGGCCGATTCACCGGGGAGCTGTTTTTT. It encodes CASSKGQGRFTGELFF.

The CDR3 DNA is TGTGCCAGCAGACCCCCGGGACAGGACAATGAGCAGTTCTTC. It is translated as CASRPPGQDNEQFF. V is TRBV7-2 and J is TRBJ2-1; 8 bases agree with TRBD1. The germline CDR1 and CDR2 sequences are SGHTA and FQGNSA. The CDR3 consists of 14 residues. V lost 6 bases and J lost 5; bases outside the gene matches: 6. The variable domain in full, completed from reference TRBV7-2 and TRBJ2-1, reads GAGVSQSPSNKVTEKGKDVELRCDPISGHTALYWYRQSLGQGLEFLIYFQGNSAPDKSGLPSDRFSAERTGGSVSTLTIQRTQQEDSAVYLCASRPPGQDNEQFFGPGTRLTVL.

This clone has a single count. The chain has TRBV28 and TRBJ2-7; D not certain. Germline-derived CDR1 and CDR2 are MDHEN and SYDVKM. Between the trimmed V and J ends, which lost 2 bases and 2 bases, there was a span of 13 bases. The CDR3 has 15 residues. CDR3 sequence: CASSLRLRSTYEQYF. DNA for the CDR3: TGTGCCAGCAGTTTACGTCTGAGGTCAACCTACGAGCAGTACTTC.

This clone was detected a few times. V and J are TRBV5-4 and TRBJ2-6; the D is unclear. Germline CDR1 is SGHNT and CDR2 is YYREEE (reference sequence). The CDR3 has 16 amino acids. Trimming removed 4 bases at V and 12 bases at J, with 23 bases between. For the CDR3, the DNA is TGTGCCAGCAGCAATCCTGACGTCTCTGGGTCTTTCGTCCTGACTTTC. Amino acids: CASSNPDVSGSFVLTF.

The sample holds a few counts of this clone. The rearrangement links TRBV6-4 to TRBJ2-1; 7 bases map to TRBD1. The V segment lost 5 bases and the J segment 0 bases; nucleotides outside the gene matches: 4. CDR1 and CDR2 from the germline V gene are MRHNA and SNTAGT. The CDR3 loop spans 15 amino acids. The CDR3 is CASSKYRGSYNEQFF. The CDR3 coding sequence is TGTGCCAGCAGTAAGTACAGGGGCTCCTACAATGAGCAGTTCTTC.

In DNA form, the CDR3 reads TGTGCCAGCACCCGGGGGGCGAGGGCTGAAGCTTTCTTT. Translating gives CASTRGARAEAFF. The chain employs TRBV6-6 and TRBJ1-1, with D tentatively TRBD1 (6 bases). The CDR3 has 13 amino acids. Germline V gene data show CDR1 as MNHNY and CDR2 as SVGAGI (reference sequence). V shed 7 bases and J shed 6 bases, with 15 bases lying between them.

The V and J genes are TRBV10-1 and TRBJ2-7; 7 nucleotides match TRBD2. Looked up from germline, CDR1 is WNHNN and CDR2 is SYGVQD (reference sequence). Losses at the gene ends were 0 bases for V and 6 bases for J; bases not matched to a gene: 5. The CDR3 loop spans 14 amino acids. CDR3 loop: CASSESRSGTEQYF. In DNA form, the CDR3 reads TGCGCCAGCAGTGAGTCTAGGAGCGGGACCGAGCAGTACTTC.

In this sample, this clone turned up a few times. V is TRBV18 and J is TRBJ1-2, with D unclear. The CDR3 length is 14 residues. CDR1 and CDR2 from the germline V gene are KGHSH and LQKENI. Between the trimmed V and J ends, which lost 0 bases and 4 bases, there was a span of 9 bases. Here the CDR3 DNA reads TGTGCCAGCTCACCACCGTTACAGTTCTATGGCTACACCTTC. Protein product: CASSPPLQFYGYTF.

The gene calls are TRBV9 and TRBJ1-1; 9 bases agree with TRBD1. This CDR3 has 12 amino acids. Losses at the gene ends were 4 bases for V and 10 bases for J; bases not matched to a gene: 5. Germline loops: CDR1 SGDLS, CDR2 YYNGEE. Here the CDR3 reads CASSPETGGAFF. The DNA of the CDR3 is TGTGCCAGCAGCCCTGAGACAGGGGGAGCTTTCTTT.

In its sample, this clone was seen a few times. This chain links TRBV6-1 with TRBJ1-4; possible D gene TRBD1, 5 bases. V gave up 9 bases and J gave up 2 bases, with 13 bases separating them. CDR1 and CDR2 from the germline V gene are MNHNS and SASEGT. The CDR3 is 14 amino acids. Written as DNA, the CDR3 is TGTGCCAGTACAACAGGAGCCACTAATGAAAAACTGTTTTTT. The encoded protein is CASTTGATNEKLFF.

The rearrangement links TRBV28 to TRBJ2-7; 8 bases align to TRBD2. The trim removed 2 bases at V and 3 bases at J, leaving 3 bases unmatched. The CDR3 extends over 14 amino acids. CDR1 is MDHEN and CDR2 is SYDVKM in the germline V gene. The CDR3 region is CASSLVAGNYEQYF. CDR3 DNA sequence: TGTGCCAGCAGTTTAGTAGCGGGAAACTACGAGCAGTACTTC.

The V and J genes are TRBV18 and TRBJ2-1, with 14 bases that match TRBD2. In germline, CDR1 is KGHSH, CDR2 LQKENI. CDR3 length equals 20 residues. V gave up 2 bases and J gave up 0 bases; unmatched junction bases: 9. The CDR3 is CASSPYGTGTSGSSYNEQFF. CDR3 bases: TGTGCCAGCTCACCATACGGAACCGGGACTAGCGGGAGCTCCTACAATGAGCAGTTCTTC.

The sample holds many counts of this clone. Here the CDR3 DNA reads TGTGCCAGCAGCTTAGAACAGACAGGGCCCCAGCATTTT. Translating it yields CASSLEQTGPQHF. This rearrangement joins TRBV11-2 to TRBJ1-5; weak D call: TRBD1 (6 bases). Deletions cut 0 bases from V and 9 bases from J, with 9 bases between. Germline lookup yields CDR1 SGHAT and CDR2 FQNNGV. This CDR3 has 13 amino acids.

This clone was counted between two and nine times. V is TRBV6-6 and J is TRBJ1-1; a possible D gene is TRBD1 (6 bases). Trimming took off 7 bases at V and 11 bases at J, with 14 bases between the two ends. The CDR3 consists of 11 residues. Germline V gives CDR1 MNHNY, CDR2 SVGAGI (reference sequence). The CDR3 loop reads CASTTGWAAFF. The CDR3 DNA reads TGTGCCAGCACGACAGGCTGGGCGGCTTTCTTT.

The J gene is TRBJ2-7, the V gene TRBV7-9; tentative D call: TRBD2 (6 bases). The CDR3 spans 16 residues. CDR1 is SEHNR, CDR2 FQNEAQ, per germline (reference sequence). V gave up 5 bases and J gave up 0 bases, with 17 bases separating them. The CDR3 nucleotides read TGTGCCAGCAGCCCGGTCCCGCTAGCGAGCTCCTACGAGCAGTACTTC. Protein sequence: CASSPVPLASSYEQYF.

The sample holds a few counts of this clone. V and J are TRBV19 and TRBJ2-7, with D perhaps being TRBD1 or TRBD2 (6 bases each). Looked up from germline, CDR1 is LNHDA and CDR2 is SQIVND (reference sequence). V was trimmed by 6 bases and J by 5 bases, leaving 14 bases between them. The CDR3 sequence is 13 residues long. The CDR3, as DNA: TGTGCCAGTAGAATCCTCGGGGGCAACGAGCAGTACTTC. It codes for CASRILGGNEQYF.

This clone was detected a few times. The chain has TRBV6-5 and TRBJ2-7; D possibly corresponds to TRBD1 (5 bases). Germline CDR1 reads MNHEY; CDR2 reads SVGAGI. Trimming removed 6 bases from V and 1 base from J, with 7 bases in between. The CDR3 runs 12 residues. As DNA, the CDR3 is TGTGCCAGCAGAGGGGTATCCTACGAGCAGTACTTC. It codes for CASRGVSYEQYF.

This chain connects TRBV5-1 to TRBJ1-2; a weak D match, TRBD1 (5 bases). The CDR3 extends over 14 amino acids. The V end lost 4 bases, the J end lost 0 bases, and 10 bases lay between the germline ends. Germline V gives CDR1 SGHRS, CDR2 YFSETQ. As DNA, the CDR3 is TGCGCCAGCAGCAGCAGGGCTTCTAACTATGGCTACACCTTC. This gives the protein CASSSRASNYGYTF.

This clone occurred once. V usage is TRBV6-6 and J usage is TRBJ2-3; D gene ambiguous. Germline CDR1 reads MNHNY; CDR2 reads SVGAGI (reference sequence). V lost 0 bases to trimming and J lost 5 bases, with 9 bases between them. There are 14 residues in the CDR3. Here the CDR3 DNA reads TGTGCCAGCAGTTACTCGAGCGCCGGAGATACGCAGTATTTT. Protein: CASSYSSAGDTQYF.